Below are 13 T cell receptor beta chains sequenced from a single sample in a study of T cells in AML relapse after transplant. Instead of multiplex PCR, a modified RACE PCR amplified TCR alpha and beta from RNA. TCRdb re-called the PCR reads with MiXCR, one entry per CDR3 protein. The repertoire holds 1,500 to 1,800 distinct CDR3 sequences, about 7% seen once, with roughly 53% in the top ten. The sample in question was bone marrow, either the whole sample or a sorted T cell fraction (not recorded which), obtained in complete remission. These receptors came from a human donor who had a stem cell transplant for acute myeloid leukemia. The graft donor may have contributed some T cells.

This clonotype is deemed medium-sized. V is TRBV11-2 and J is TRBJ1-1, with unresolved D. The ends were cut back, 1 base at V and 7 bases at J, with 4 bases in the middle. CDR1 and CDR2 from the germline V gene are SGHAT and FQNNGV. This CDR3 region has 11 residues. The CDR3, as DNA: TGTGCCAGCAGCTTAGCAGTTGAAGCTTTCTTT. It translates to CASSLAVEAFF. Complete variable domain (other parts from reference TRBV11-2 and TRBJ1-1): EAGVAQSPRYKIIEKRQSVAFWCNPISGHATLYWYQQILGQGPKLLIQFQNNGVVDDSQLPKDRFSAERLKGVDSTLKIQPAKLEDSAVYLCASSLAVEAFFGQGTRLTVV.

This clonotype qualifies as medium-sized. The chain couples TRBV7-9 to TRBJ2-3, with 12 positions matching TRBD1. The CDR3 totals 18 residues. V shed 5 bases and J 4 bases; nucleotides not matched to a gene: 13. Looked up from germline, CDR1 is SEHNR and CDR2 is FQNEAQ (reference sequence). CDR3 region: CASSRRMGTGGASDTQYF. In DNA, the CDR3 is TGTGCCAGCAGCCGACGAATGGGGACAGGGGGCGCATCAGATACGCAGTATTTT.

In its sample, this clonotype is medium-sized. CDR3 amino acids: CASSYREGAYNEQFF. The CDR3 nucleotides read TGCGCCAGCAGCTACCGGGAGGGGGCCTACAATGAGCAGTTCTTC. V is TRBV4-1 and J is TRBJ2-1; 8 nucleotides agree with TRBD2. Germline assignment: CDR1 MGHRA and CDR2 YSYEKL. Trimming took 5 bases from V and 2 from J; bases not matched to a gene: 5. This CDR3 is 15 amino acids long.

This clonotype is medium-sized. The chain employs TRBV9 and TRBJ2-3, with D possibly being TRBD1 (6 bases). Germline-derived CDR1 and CDR2 are SGDLS and YYNGEE. This CDR3 has 16 residues. V was pared by 0 bases and J by 2 bases, with 13 bases between. The CDR3 loop is CASSVGGGPNTDTQYF. In DNA, the CDR3 is TGTGCCAGCAGCGTAGGTGGGGGCCCTAACACAGATACGCAGTATTTT.

This clonotype was observed at least ten times. The CDR3 here is CSARPPSRAGLQDEQYF. CDR3 sequence (DNA): TGCAGTGCTAGACCACCTTCTAGAGCGGGACTCCAGGACGAGCAGTACTTC. The genes are TRBV20-1 and TRBJ2-7; 7 bases are a match to TRBD2. Germline-derived CDR1 and CDR2 are DFQATT and SNEGSKA (reference sequence). The length of the CDR3 is 17 residues. V dropped 2 bases and J dropped 5; count of bases not matched to a gene: 18.

By share, this clonotype counts as medium-sized (0.01 to 0.1%). The chain couples TRBV27 to TRBJ2-2; 7 bases map to TRBD2. With 7 bases clipped from V and 4 bases from J, the junction kept 9 bases outside the gene matches. This CDR3 has 15 residues. Germline values: CDR1 MNHEY, CDR2 SMNVEV (reference sequence). The CDR3 DNA reads as TGTGCCAGCACCTTATCGGGGGGACTCACCGGGGAGCTGTTTTTT. Its translation is CASTLSGGLTGELFF.

As for this clonotype: A much larger clone is a single base away; this may be a read error. The chain joins TRBV27 to TRBJ2-5; TRBD2 agrees at 8 bases. This CDR3 contains 15 residues. Germline trimming cut 10 bases from V and 5 bases from J; bases unmatched to any gene: 15. The germline V gene has CDR1 MNHEY and CDR2 SMNVEV (reference sequence). As DNA, the CDR3 is TGTGCCAACAGCCTCGAGGCTAGCGGGTGGGAGACCCAGTACTTC. This sequence encodes CANSLEASGWETQYF.

There are many counts of this clonotype. V gene TRBV3-1 combines with J gene TRBJ2-7; 7 bases fit TRBD2. In germline, CDR1 is LGHDT, CDR2 YNNKEL (reference sequence). The J segment lost 4 bases and the V segment lost 3 bases, leaving 12 bases of the junction unmatched. The CDR3 covers 16 residues. The CDR3 reads CASSQLGTIDTYEQYF. The CDR3 nucleotides read TGTGCCAGCAGCCAGTTAGGGACTATCGACACTTACGAGCAGTACTTC.

Judged by abundance, this clonotype is medium-sized. This chain's CDR3 is CASSLLAGGPLYEQYF. DNA for the CDR3: TGTGCCAGCAGCCTATTAGCGGGAGGGCCTTTATACGAGCAGTACTTC. The V call is TRBV3-1, the J call TRBJ2-7; 11 nucleotides line up with TRBD2. The germline V gene has CDR1 LGHDT and CDR2 YNNKEL (reference sequence). The V segment lost 4 bases and the J segment 4 bases; nucleotides outside the gene matches: 9. CDR3 length: 16 residues.

In its sample, this clonotype ranks as medium-sized. The J gene is TRBJ2-4, the V gene TRBV5-5; TRBD2 aligns across 9 bases. Germline-derived CDR1 and CDR2 are SGHKS and YYEKEE (reference sequence). Unmatched junction bases numbered 5, after V lost 3 bases and J lost 4 bases. The CDR3 contains 15 residues. The CDR3 protein is CASSSTSGAKNIQYF. CDR3 nucleotide sequence: TGTGCCAGCAGCTCGACTAGCGGAGCTAAAAACATTCAGTACTTC.

This clonotype is labeled medium-sized. V usage is TRBV6-6 and J usage is TRBJ2-1; possible D gene TRBD2, 6 bases. Germline V gene lookup returns CDR1 MNHNY and CDR2 SVGAGI (reference sequence). The CDR3 is 14 amino acids. Trimming pared 11 bases from V and 5 bases from J, leaving 19 bases between. DNA of the CDR3: TGTGCCTCCCGAGAACGGGAGTTCAACAATGAGCAGTTCTTC. This encodes CASREREFNNEQFF.

This clonotype is labeled medium-sized. This chain joins TRBV20-1 and TRBJ2-5; unclear D gene. CDR3 size: 11 residues. V was pared by 0 bases and J by 5 bases, with 4 bases between. From germline, CDR1 is DFQATT and CDR2 SNEGSKA (reference sequence). CDR3 sequence reads: CSARDHETQYF. The CDR3 bases are TGCAGTGCTAGAGATCACGAGACCCAGTACTTC.

This clonotype qualifies as medium-sized (0.01 to 0.1%). The V call is TRBV12-3 or TRBV12-4, the J call TRBJ1-5, with a possible D match to TRBD1 (5 bases). The CDR3 has 13 amino acids. V lost 1 base to trimming and J lost 6 bases, with 7 bases between them. CDR3 sequence reads: CASSLEGPQPQHF. CDR3 DNA sequence: TGTGCCAGCAGTTTAGAGGGACCTCAGCCCCAGCATTTT.